Each of the 2 T cell receptor beta chains below was sequenced from the same sample in a study of PD-1 blockade in classical Hodgkin lymphoma. TCRdb's table, derived via immunoSEQ multiplex PCR, lists solely in-frame clones and lacks some. The sample contains about 36,000 clones, roughly two thirds of which appear only once. Every patient relapsed after autologous stem cell transplantation, and brentuximab vedotin exposure varied. This material consisted of peripheral blood mononuclear cells (PBMCs), taken before the second cycle of nivolumab. The source is a human donor with classical Hodgkin lymphoma.

The chain is built from TRBV5-1 and TRBJ2-3; D is ambiguous. V lost 5 bases, J lost 5 bases, and 6 bases lay in between. CDR3 length: 11 residues. Germline CDR1 is SGHRS and CDR2 is YFSETQ. CDR3 residues: CASSYGDTQYF. As DNA, the CDR3 is TGCGCCAGCAGTTATGGAGATACGCAGTATTTT.

This clone was found once. V and J are TRBV6-1 and TRBJ2-1; no definite D call. CDR1 is MNHNS, CDR2 SASEGT, per germline. Trimming pared 6 bases from V and 6 bases from J, leaving 12 bases between. The CDR3 is 13 residues long. The DNA of the CDR3 is TGTGCCAGCAGGGGCCCTTATCGCAATGAGCAGTTCTTC. It yields the protein CASRGPYRNEQFF.